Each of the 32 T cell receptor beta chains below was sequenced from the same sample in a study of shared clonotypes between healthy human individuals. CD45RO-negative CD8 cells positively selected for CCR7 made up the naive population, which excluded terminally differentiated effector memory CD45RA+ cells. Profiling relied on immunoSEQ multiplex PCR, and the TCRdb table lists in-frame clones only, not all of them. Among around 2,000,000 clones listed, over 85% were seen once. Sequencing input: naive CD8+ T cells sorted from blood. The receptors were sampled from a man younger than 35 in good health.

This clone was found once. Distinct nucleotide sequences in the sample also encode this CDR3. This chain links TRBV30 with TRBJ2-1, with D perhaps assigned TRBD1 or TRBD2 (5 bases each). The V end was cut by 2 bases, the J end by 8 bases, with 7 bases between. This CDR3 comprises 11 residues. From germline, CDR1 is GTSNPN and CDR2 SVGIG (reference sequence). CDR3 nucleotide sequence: TGTGCCTGGAGTTTGGGGGATGAGCAGTTCTTC. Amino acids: CAWSLGDEQFF.

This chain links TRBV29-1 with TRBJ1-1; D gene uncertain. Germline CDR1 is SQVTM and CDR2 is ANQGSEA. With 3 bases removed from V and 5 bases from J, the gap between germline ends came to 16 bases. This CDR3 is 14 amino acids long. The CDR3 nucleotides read TGCAGCGTTGAGTATGCCGAGGGTAGTACTGAAGCTTTCTTT. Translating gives CSVEYAEGSTEAFF.

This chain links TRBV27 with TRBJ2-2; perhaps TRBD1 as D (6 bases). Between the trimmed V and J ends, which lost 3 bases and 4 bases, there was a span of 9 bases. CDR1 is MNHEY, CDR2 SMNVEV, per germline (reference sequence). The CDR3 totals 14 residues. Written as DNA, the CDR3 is TGTGCCAGCAGTTTTCAGGGGAGCACCGGGGAGCTGTTTTTT. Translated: CASSFQGSTGELFF.

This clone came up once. The CDR3 DNA is TGTGCCTGGAGTCCCACATGGACAGGGGGCTACACCTTC. Its translation is CAWSPTWTGGYTF. J is TRBJ1-2 and V is TRBV30, with TRBD1 identical over 8 bases. Germline CDR1 and CDR2: GTSNPN and SVGIG (reference sequence). This CDR3 spans 13 amino acids. After removal of 2 bases from V and 8 bases from J, the junction contained 7 bases not matched to a gene.

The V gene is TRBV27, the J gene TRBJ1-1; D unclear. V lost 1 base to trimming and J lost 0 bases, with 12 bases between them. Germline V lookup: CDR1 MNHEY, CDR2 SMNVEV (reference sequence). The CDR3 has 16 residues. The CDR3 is CASSLFDPRLNTEAFF. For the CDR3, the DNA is TGTGCCAGCAGTTTATTCGATCCAAGGTTGAACACTGAAGCTTTCTTT.

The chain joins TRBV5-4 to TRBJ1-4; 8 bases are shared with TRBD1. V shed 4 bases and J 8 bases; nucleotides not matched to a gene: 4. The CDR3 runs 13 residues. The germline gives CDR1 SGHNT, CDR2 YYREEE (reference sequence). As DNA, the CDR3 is TGTGCCAGCAGCGACAGGGGTGGCGAAAAACTGTTTTTT. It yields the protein CASSDRGGEKLFF.

CDR3 sequence: CASSPRTSGVFYEQYF. The CDR3 nucleotides read TGTGCCAGCAGTCCCCGTACTAGCGGGGTGTTCTACGAGCAGTACTTC. The V call is TRBV28, the J call TRBJ2-7; 10 bases map to TRBD2. With 5 bases clipped from V and 3 bases from J, the junction kept 10 bases outside the gene matches. This CDR3 region has 16 residues. The germline gives CDR1 MDHEN, CDR2 SYDVKM.

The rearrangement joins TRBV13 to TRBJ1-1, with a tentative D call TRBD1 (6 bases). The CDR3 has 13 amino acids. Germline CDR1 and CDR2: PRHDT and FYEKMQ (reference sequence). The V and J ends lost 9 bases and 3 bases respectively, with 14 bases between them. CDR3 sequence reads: CASKQGGDTEAFF. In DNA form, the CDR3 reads TGTGCCAGTAAACAGGGAGGGGACACTGAAGCTTTCTTT.

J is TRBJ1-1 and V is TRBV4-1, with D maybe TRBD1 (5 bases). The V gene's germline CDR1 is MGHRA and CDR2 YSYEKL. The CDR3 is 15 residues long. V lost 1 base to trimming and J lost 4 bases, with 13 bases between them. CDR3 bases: TGCGCCAGCAGCCAAGTCCTTGGGGCCAGCACTGAAGCTTTCTTT. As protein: CASSQVLGASTEAFF.

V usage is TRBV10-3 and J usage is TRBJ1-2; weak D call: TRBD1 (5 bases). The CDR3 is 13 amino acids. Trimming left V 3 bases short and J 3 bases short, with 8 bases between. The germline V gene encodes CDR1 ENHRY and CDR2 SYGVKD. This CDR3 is CAISDVQDYGYTF. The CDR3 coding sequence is TGTGCCATCAGTGATGTACAGGACTATGGCTACACCTTC.

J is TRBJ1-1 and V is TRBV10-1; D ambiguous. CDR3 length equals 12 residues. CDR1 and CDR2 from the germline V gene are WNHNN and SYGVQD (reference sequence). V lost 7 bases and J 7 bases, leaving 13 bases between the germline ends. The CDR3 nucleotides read TGCGCCAGCATAGGTGGTCCGGTTGAAGCTTTCTTT. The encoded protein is CASIGGPVEAFF.

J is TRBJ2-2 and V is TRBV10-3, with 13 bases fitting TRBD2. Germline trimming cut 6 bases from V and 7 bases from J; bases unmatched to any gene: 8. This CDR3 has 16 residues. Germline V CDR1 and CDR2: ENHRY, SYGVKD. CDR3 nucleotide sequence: TGTGCCATCAGCCCGACTAGCGGGGGGCTAGGCGGGGAGCTGTTTTTT. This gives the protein CAISPTSGGLGGELFF.

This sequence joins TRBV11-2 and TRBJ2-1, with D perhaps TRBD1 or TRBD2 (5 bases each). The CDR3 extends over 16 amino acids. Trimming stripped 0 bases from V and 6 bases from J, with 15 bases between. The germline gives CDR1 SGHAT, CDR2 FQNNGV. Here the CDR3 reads CASSLDGVWGINEQFF. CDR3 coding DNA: TGTGCCAGCAGCTTAGATGGTGTTTGGGGGATCAATGAGCAGTTCTTC.

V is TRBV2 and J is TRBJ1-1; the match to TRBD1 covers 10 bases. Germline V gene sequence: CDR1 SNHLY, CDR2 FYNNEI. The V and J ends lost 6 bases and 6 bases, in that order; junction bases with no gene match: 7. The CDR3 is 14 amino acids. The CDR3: CASSEGQGISEAFF. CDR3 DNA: TGTGCCAGCAGCGAGGGACAGGGGATCTCTGAAGCTTTCTTT.

CDR3 bases: TGTGCCAGCAGCGTAGCTTGGGGGCCACTGAACACTGAAGCTTTCTTT. Protein sequence: CASSVAWGPLNTEAFF. The chain couples TRBV9 to TRBJ1-1; D may be TRBD1 (6 bases). The CDR3 covers 16 residues. V lost 0 bases and J lost 0, with 12 bases in between. Germline CDR1 is SGDLS and CDR2 is YYNGEE. Based on the CDR3 plus reference TRBV9 and TRBJ1-1, the full variable domain is DSGVTQTPKHLITATGQRVTLRCSPRSGDLSVYWYQQSLDQGLQFLIQYYNGEERAKGNILERFSAQQFPDLHSELNLSSLELGDSALYFCASSVAWGPLNTEAFFGQGTRLTVV.

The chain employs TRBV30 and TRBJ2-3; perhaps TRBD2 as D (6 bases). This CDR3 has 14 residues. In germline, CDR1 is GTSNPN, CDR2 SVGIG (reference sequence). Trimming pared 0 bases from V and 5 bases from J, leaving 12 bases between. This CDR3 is CAWSVGSGEDTQYF. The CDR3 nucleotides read TGTGCCTGGAGTGTCGGGTCGGGAGAAGATACGCAGTATTTT. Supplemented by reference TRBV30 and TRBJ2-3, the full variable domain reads SQTIHQWPATLVQPVGSPLSLECTVEGTSNPNLYWYRQAAGRGLQLLFYSVGIGQISSEVPQNLSASRPQDRQFILSSKKLLLSDSGFYLCAWSVGSGEDTQYFGPGTRLTVL.

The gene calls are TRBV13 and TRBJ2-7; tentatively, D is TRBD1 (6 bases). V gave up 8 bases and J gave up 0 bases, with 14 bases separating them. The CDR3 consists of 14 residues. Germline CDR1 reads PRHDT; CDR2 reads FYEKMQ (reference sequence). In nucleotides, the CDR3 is TGTGCCAGCCGACAGGCGACCCGCTCCTACGAGCAGTACTTC. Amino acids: CASRQATRSYEQYF.

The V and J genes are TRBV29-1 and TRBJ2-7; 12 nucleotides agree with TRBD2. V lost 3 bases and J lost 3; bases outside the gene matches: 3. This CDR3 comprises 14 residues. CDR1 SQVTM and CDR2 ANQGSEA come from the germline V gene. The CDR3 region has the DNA TGCAGCGTTGAGGGACTAGCGGGCTACTACGAGCAGTACTTC. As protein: CSVEGLAGYYEQYF.

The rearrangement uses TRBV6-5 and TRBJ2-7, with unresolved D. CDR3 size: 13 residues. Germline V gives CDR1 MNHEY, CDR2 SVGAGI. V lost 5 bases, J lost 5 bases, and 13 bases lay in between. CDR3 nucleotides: TGTGCCAGCAGTCCGACACTCCATCACGAGCAGTACTTC. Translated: CASSPTLHHEQYF.

The CDR3 coding sequence is TGTGCCAGCAGCGAACCGGCCGTCTACGAGCAGTACTTC. It specifies CASSEPAVYEQYF. This chain links TRBV7-9 with TRBJ2-7; no clear D. Germline CDR1 and CDR2: SEHNR and FQNEAQ (reference sequence). This CDR3 has 13 amino acids. The V end lost 5 bases, the J end lost 3 bases, and 11 bases lay between the germline ends.

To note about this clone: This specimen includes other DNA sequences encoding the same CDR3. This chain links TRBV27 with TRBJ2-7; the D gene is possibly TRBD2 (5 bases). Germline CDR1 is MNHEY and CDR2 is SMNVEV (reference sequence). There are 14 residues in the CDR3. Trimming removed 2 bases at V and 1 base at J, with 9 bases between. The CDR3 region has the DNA TGTGCCAGCAGTTTAGGACGGGAATCCTACGAGCAGTACTTC. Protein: CASSLGRESYEQYF.

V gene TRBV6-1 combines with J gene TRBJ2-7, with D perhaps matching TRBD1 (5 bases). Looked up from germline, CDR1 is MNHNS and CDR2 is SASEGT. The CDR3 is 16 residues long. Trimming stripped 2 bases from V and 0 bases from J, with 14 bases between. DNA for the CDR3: TGTGCCAGCAGTGAAACGCAGGGCCTACTCTCCTACGAGCAGTACTTC. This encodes CASSETQGLLSYEQYF.

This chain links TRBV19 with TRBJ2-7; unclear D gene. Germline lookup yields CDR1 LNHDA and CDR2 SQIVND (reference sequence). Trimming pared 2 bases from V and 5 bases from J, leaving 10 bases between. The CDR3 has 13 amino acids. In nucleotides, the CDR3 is TGTGCCAGTAGTATATATCGGTCGGACGAGCAGTACTTC. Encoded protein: CASSIYRSDEQYF.

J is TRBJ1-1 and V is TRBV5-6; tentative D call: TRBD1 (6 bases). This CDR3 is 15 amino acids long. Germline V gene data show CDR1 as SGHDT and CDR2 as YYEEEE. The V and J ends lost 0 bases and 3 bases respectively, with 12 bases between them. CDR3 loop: CASSLVGAPDTEAFF. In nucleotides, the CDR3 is TGTGCCAGCAGCTTGGTGGGGGCGCCAGACACTGAAGCTTTCTTT.

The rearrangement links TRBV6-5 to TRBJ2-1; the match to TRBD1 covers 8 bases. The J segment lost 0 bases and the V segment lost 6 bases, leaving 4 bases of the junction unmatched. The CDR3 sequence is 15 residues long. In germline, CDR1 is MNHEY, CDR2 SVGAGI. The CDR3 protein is CASSKTGVSYNEQFF. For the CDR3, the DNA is TGTGCCAGCAGCAAGACAGGGGTCTCCTACAATGAGCAGTTCTTC.

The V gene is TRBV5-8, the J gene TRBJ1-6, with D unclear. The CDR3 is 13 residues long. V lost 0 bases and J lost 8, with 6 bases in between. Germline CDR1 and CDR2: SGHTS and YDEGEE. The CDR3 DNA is TGTGCCAGCAGCTTGGAATACCATTCACCCCTCCACTTT. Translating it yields CASSLEYHSPLHF.

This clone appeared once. CDR3 in DNA: TGTGCCAGCAGCTTAGGAGAGGACAGGGCTGGAAACACCATATATTTT. Amino acids: CASSLGEDRAGNTIYF. The rearrangement links TRBV13 to TRBJ1-3, with 8 bases matching TRBD1. The CDR3 has 16 residues. Germline V gene data show CDR1 as PRHDT and CDR2 as FYEKMQ (reference sequence). V shed 0 bases and J 2 bases; nucleotides not matched to a gene: 3.

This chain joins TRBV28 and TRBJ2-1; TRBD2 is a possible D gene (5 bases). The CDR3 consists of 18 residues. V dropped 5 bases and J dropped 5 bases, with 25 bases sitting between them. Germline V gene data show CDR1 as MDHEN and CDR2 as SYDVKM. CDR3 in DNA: TGTGCCAGCAGTCTCCTTATGCCCAGGAGCGAGGGAGACAATGAGCAGTTCTTC. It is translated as CASSLLMPRSEGDNEQFF.

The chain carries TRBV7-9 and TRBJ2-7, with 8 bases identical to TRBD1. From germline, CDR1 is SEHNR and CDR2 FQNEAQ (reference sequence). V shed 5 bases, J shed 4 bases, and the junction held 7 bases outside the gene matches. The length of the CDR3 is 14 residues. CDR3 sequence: CASSPGGYGYEQYF. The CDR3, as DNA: TGTGCCAGCAGCCCAGGGGGCTACGGGTACGAGCAGTACTTC.

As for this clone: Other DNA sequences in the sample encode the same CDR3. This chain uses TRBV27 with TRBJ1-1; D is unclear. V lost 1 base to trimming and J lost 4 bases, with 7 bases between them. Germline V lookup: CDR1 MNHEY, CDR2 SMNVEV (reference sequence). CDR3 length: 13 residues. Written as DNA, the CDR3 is TGTGCCAGCAGTTTATTTGGAGGCACTGAAGCTTTCTTT. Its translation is CASSLFGGTEAFF.

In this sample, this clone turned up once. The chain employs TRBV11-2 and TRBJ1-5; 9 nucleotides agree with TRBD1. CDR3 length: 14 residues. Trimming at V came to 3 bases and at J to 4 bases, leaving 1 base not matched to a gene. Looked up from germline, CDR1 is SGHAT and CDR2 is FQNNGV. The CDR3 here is CASSLGTGNQPQHF. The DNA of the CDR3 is TGTGCCAGCAGCTTGGGGACAGGGAATCAGCCCCAGCATTTT.

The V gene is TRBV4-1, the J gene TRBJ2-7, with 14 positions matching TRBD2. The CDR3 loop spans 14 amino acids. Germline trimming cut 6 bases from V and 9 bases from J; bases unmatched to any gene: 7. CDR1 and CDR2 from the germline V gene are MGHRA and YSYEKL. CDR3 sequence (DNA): TGCGCCAGCAGTCAAACCGGGACTAGCGGGGGGCAGTACTTC. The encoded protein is CASSQTGTSGGQYF.